This TCR beta chain was documented in a study of T cell repertoires in cytomegalovirus infection. Overall study findings and caveats: Cumulative frequency of public TCR beta families picked out carriers of CMV plus the relevant HLA. It was HLA-C-restricted CMV-specific TCR beta clonotypes that dominated the response ex vivo.

Per germline, CDR1 SGHVS and CDR2 FNYEAQ. The CDR3 extends over 12 amino acids. The V gene lost 8 bases and the J gene lost 1 base, with 8 bases spanning the gap. From the reads, TCRdb called clonotypes with MiXCR, one entry per CDR3 protein. The repertoire holds 250,000 to 300,000 distinct CDR3 sequences, with 22% as singletons. Concerning this clonotype: Its antigen is unidentified.

The TCR sequence derives from a human donor in good health (CMV status not recorded). Some clones in this sample may be carry-over from other donors' samples. The sequenced sample was cultured PBMCs, obtained from culture after CMV antigen stimulation. This chain links TRBV7-6 with TRBJ2-5; a weak D match, TRBD1 (5 bases). CDR3 region: CASGHGQETQYF. The CDR3 DNA sequence: TGTGCCAGCGGACATGGCCAAGAGACCCAGTACTTC.